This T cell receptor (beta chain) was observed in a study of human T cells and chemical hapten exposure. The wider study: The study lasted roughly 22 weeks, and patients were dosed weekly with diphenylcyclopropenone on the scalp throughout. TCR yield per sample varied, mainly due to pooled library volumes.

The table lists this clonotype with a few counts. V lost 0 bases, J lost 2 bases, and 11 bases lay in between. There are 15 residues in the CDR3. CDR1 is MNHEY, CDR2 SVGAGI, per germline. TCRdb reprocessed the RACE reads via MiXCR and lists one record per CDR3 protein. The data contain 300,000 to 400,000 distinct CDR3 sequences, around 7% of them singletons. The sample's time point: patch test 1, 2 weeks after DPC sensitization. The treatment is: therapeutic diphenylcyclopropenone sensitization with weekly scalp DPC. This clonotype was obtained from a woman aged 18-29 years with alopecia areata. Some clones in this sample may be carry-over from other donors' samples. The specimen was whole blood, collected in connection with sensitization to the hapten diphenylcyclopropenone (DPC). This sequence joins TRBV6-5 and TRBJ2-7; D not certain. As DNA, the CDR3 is TGTGCCAGCAGTTACTCGTTTGTGGCAGCCTACGAGCAGTACTTC. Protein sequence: CASSYSFVAAYEQYF.